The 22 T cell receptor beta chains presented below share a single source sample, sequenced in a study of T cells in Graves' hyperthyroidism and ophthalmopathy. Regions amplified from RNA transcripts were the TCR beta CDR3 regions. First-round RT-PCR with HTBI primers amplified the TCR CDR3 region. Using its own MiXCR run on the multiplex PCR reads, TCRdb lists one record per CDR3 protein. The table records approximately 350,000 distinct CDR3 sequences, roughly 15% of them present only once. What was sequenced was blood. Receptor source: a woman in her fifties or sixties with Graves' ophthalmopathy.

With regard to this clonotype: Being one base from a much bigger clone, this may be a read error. The CDR3 here is CAIANGIEETQYF. DNA for the CDR3: TGTGCCATCGCGAACGGAATTGAAGAGACCCAGTACTTC. This chain uses TRBV6-1 with TRBJ2-5; D is undetermined. The CDR3 is made up of 13 amino acids. V was pared by 10 bases and J by 3 bases, with 15 bases between. Looked up from germline, CDR1 is MNHNS and CDR2 is SASEGT.

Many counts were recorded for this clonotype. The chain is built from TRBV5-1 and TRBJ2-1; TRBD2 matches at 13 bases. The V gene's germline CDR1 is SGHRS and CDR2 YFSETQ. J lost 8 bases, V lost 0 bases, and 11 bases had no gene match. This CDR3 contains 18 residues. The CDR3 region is CASSLDGLAGDRTDEQFF. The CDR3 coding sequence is TGCGCCAGCAGCTTGGATGGACTAGCGGGAGATCGTACCGATGAGCAGTTCTTC.

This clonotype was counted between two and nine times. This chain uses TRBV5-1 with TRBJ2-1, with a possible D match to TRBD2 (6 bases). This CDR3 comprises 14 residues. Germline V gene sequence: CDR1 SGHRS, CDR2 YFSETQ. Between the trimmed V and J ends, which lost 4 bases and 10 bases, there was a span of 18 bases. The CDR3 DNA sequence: TGCGCCAGCAGCCCGGGGTCTAGCGACCGGGAGCAGTTCTTC. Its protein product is CASSPGSSDREQFF. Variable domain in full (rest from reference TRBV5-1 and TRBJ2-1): KAGVTQTPRYLIKTRGQQVTLSCSPISGHRSVSWYQQTPGQGLQFLFEYFSETQRNKGNFPGRFSGRQFSNSRSEMNVSTLELGDSALYLCASSPGSSDREQFFGPGTRLTVL.

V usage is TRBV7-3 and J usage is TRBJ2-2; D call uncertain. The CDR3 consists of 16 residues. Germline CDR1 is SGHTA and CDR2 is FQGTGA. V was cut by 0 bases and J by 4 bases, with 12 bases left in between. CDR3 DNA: TGTGCCAGCAGCTTAACTCTAGGAGTGGGCACCGGGGAGCTGTTTTTT. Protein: CASSLTLGVGTGELFF.

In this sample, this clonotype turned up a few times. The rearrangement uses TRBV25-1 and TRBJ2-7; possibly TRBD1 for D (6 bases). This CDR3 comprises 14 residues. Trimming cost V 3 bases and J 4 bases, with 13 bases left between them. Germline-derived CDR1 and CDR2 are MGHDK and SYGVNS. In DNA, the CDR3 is TGTGCCAGCAGTGACCCTCGTGGACAGTACGAGCAGTACTTC. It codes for CASSDPRGQYEQYF.

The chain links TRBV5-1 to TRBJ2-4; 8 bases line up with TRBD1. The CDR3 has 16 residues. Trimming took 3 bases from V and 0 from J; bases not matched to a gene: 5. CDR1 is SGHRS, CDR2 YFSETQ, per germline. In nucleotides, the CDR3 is TGCGCCAGCAGCTCAGGGGGCGCCTTAGCCAAAAACATTCAGTACTTC. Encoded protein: CASSSGGALAKNIQYF.

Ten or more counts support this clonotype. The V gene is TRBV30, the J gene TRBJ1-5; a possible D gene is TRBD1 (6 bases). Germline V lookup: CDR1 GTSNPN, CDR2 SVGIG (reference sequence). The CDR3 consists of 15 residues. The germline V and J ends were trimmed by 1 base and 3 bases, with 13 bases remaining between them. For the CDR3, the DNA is TGTGCCTGGAGTGCCCCGACAGGCATCAATCAGCCCCAGCATTTT. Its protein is CAWSAPTGINQPQHF.

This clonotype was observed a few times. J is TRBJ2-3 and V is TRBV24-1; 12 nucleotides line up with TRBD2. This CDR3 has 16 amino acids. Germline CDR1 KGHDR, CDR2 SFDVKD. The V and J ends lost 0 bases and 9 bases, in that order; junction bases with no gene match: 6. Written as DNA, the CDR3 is TGTGCCACCAGTGATTTGACTAGCGGGAGGCCCGGGACGCAGTATTTT. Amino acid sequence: CATSDLTSGRPGTQYF.

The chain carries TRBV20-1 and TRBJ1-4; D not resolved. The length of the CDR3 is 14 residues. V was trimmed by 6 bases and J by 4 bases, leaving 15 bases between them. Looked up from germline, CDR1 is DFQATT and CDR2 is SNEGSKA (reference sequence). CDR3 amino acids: CSAYAGGLNEKLFF. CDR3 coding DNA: TGCAGTGCCTACGCGGGCGGCCTTAATGAAAAACTGTTTTTT.

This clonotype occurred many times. CDR3 nucleotide sequence: TGTGCCTGGAGTGTACGTGGGGAGCAGTACTTC. Protein product: CAWSVRGEQYF. The chain is built from TRBV30 and TRBJ2-7, with D unclear. Germline V CDR1 and CDR2: GTSNPN, SVGIG (reference sequence). The CDR3 contains 11 residues. Between the trimmed V and J ends, which lost 0 bases and 7 bases, there was a span of 7 bases.

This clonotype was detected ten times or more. The DNA for the CDR3 is TGTGCCAGCAGTTTAAGCACGGGCCAGCCCCAGCATTTT. This gives the protein CASSLSTGQPQHF. V gene TRBV27 combines with J gene TRBJ1-5; D uncertain. The CDR3 length is 13 residues. Germline CDR1 MNHEY, CDR2 SMNVEV (reference sequence). The ends were cut back, 2 bases at V and 7 bases at J, with 9 bases in the middle.

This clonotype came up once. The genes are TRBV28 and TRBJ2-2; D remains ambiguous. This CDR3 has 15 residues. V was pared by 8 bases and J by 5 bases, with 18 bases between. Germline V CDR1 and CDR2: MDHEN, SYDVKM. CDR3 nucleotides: TGTGCCAGCTGCCGCGGTGGCCCCTTTACCGGGGAGCTGTTTTTT. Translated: CASCRGGPFTGELFF.

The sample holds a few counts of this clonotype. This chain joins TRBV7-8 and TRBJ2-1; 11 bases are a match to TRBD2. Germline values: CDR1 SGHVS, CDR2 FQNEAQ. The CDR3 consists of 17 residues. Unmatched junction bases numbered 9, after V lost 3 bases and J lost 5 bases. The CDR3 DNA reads TGTGCCAGCAGCTTTACCCCCGGGACTAGCGGTCACAATGAGCAGTTCTTC. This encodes CASSFTPGTSGHNEQFF.

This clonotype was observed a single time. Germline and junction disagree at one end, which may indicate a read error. This chain's CDR3 is CASSPSGLTSSYNEQFF. The CDR3 DNA reads TGTGCTAGCAGCCCCTCGGGACTGACAAGCTCCTACAATGAGCAGTTCTTC. The rearrangement joins TRBV7-7 to TRBJ2-1, with D perhaps TRBD2 (6 bases). Germline V gene data show CDR1 as SSHAT and CDR2 as FNYEAQ (reference sequence). The CDR3 has 17 amino acids.

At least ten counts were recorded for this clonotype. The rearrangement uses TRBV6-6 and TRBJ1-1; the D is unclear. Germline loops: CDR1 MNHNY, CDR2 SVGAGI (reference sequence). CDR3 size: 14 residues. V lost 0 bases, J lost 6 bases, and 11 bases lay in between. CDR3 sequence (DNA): TGTGCCAGCAGTTACTCTTCCGGGTCCGCTGAAGCTTTCTTT. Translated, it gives CASSYSSGSAEAFF.

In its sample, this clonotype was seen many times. In DNA, the CDR3 is TGTGCCAGCAGTTCACTGACCGGGGGAAACTACGAGCAGTACTTC. It codes for CASSSLTGGNYEQYF. This chain joins TRBV28 and TRBJ2-7; perhaps TRBD2 as D (6 bases). The V and J ends lost 4 bases and 3 bases respectively, with 16 bases between them. Germline lookup yields CDR1 MDHEN and CDR2 SYDVKM. This CDR3 has 15 residues. Looking up the rest from reference TRBV28 and TRBJ2-7 gives the full variable domain: DVKVTQSSRYLVKRTGEKVFLECVQDMDHENMFWYRQDPGLGLRLIYFSYDVKMKEKGDIPEGYSVSREKKERFSLILESASTNQTSMYLCASSSLTGGNYEQYFGPGTRLTVT.

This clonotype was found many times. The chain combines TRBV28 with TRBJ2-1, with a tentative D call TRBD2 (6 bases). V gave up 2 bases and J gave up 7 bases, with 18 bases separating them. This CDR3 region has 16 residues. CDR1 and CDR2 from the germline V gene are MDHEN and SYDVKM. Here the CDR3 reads CASSLRVGGSSNEQFF. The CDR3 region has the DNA TGTGCCAGCAGTTTAAGGGTGGGAGGATCTTCGAATGAGCAGTTCTTC.

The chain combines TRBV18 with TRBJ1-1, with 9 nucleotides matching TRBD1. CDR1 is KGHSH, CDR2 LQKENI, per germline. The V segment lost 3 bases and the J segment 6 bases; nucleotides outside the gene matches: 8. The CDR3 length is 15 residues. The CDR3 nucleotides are TGTGCCAGCTCACCTGACCGGGACAGGGTACCTGAAGCTTTCTTT. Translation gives CASSPDRDRVPEAFF.

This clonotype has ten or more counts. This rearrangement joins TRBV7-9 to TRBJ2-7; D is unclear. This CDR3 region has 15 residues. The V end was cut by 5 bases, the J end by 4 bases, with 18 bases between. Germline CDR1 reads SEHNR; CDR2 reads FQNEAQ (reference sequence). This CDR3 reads CASSPEGVRSYEQYF. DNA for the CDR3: TGTGCCAGCAGCCCCGAAGGAGTTAGGAGTTACGAGCAGTACTTC. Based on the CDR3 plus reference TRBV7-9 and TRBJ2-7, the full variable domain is DTGVSQNPRHKITKRGQNVTFRCDPISEHNRLYWYRQTLGQGPEFLTYFQNEAQLEKSRLLSDRFSAERPKGSFSTLEIQRTEQGDSAMYLCASSPEGVRSYEQYFGPGTRLTVT.

CDR3 amino acids: CASSVGCWPSGTGELFF. The CDR3 DNA reads as TGTGCCAGCAGCGTGGGTTGCTGGCCCTCGGGGACCGGGGAGCTGTTTTTT. The chain employs TRBV9 and TRBJ2-2, with TRBD2 as a possible D gene (5 bases). V lost 2 bases, J lost 5 bases, and 19 bases lay in between. Germline V CDR1 and CDR2: SGDLS, YYNGEE. The CDR3 is 17 residues long.

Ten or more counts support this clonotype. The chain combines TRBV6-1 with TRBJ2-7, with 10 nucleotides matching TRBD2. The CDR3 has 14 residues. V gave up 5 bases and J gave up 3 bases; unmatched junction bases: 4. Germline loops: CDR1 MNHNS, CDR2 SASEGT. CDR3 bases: TGTGCCAGCAGTACCGGGACTAGCGTCTACGAGCAGTACTTC. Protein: CASSTGTSVYEQYF.

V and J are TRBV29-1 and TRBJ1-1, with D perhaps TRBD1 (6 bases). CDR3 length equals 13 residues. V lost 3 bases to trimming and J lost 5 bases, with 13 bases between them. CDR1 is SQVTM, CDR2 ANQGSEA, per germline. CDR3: CSVERGVRTEAFF. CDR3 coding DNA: TGCAGCGTTGAGAGGGGGGTCCGGACTGAAGCTTTCTTT.